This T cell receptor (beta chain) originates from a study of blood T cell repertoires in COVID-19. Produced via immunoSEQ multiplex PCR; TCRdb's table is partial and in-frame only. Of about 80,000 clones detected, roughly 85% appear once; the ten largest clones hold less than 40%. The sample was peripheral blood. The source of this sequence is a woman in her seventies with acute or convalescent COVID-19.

DNA of the CDR3: TGTGCCAGCTCACCTGATCTGCAGATTTACGAGCAGTACTTC. Its translation is CASSPDLQIYEQYF. The J gene is TRBJ2-7, the V gene TRBV18; no clear D gene. Germline V gene data show CDR1 as KGHSH and CDR2 as LQKENI. The CDR3 totals 14 residues. With 3 bases removed from V and 4 bases from J, the gap between germline ends came to 13 bases.